This T cell receptor beta chain was found in a study of CD8 T cells in Susac syndrome. Stable or active relapsing-remitting multiple sclerosis, untreated and meeting revised McDonald criteria, defined the controls. This CDR3 region has 16 residues. Germline V CDR1 and CDR2: GTSNPN, SVGIG (reference sequence). The V gene end was trimmed by 3 bases and the J gene end by 0 bases; junction bases not matched to a gene: 5. With random hexamers, reverse transcription was performed on 0.5 to 1 ug of RNA. Amplification of TCR beta CDR3 spanned 54 Vbeta and 13 Jbeta via immunoSEQ multiplex PCR. MiXCR was run by TCRdb on the immunoSEQ multiplex PCR reads, yielding one entry per CDR3 protein. The sample comprises around 300,000 distinct CDR3 sequences, 75% to 90% of which are singletons, and around 0.18% rests with the top ten.

The V and J genes are TRBV30 and TRBJ2-6; 7 bases line up with TRBD1. The clonotype was recovered from a human donor with multiple sclerosis. Sequencing was performed on CD8+ T cells from PBMCs. The CDR3 protein is CAWSRTGPSGANVLTF. In DNA, the CDR3 is TGTGCCTGGAGCAGGACAGGCCCCTCTGGGGCCAACGTCCTGACTTTC. Full variable domain (outside the CDR3, taken from reference TRBV30 and TRBJ2-6): SQTIHQWPATLVQPVGSPLSLECTVEGTSNPNLYWYRQAAGRGLQLLFYSVGIGQISSEVPQNLSASRPQDRQFILSSKKLLLSDSGFYLCAWSRTGPSGANVLTFGAGSRLTVL.